A selection of T cell receptor beta chains follows, all from one sample in a study of cytomegalovirus exposure and HLA in healthy donors. Libraries were prepared by immunoSEQ multiplex PCR; TCRdb keeps only in-frame clonotypes and omits some of them. The sample records 150,000 to 200,000 clones, just over 70% being singletons. Sample: PBMCs. The receptors were sampled from a human donor in good health. CDR3s include the opening cysteine and the closing phenylalanine or tryptophan. D genes are given only for firm matches. Not all rows give a size; the values are once, few, many and, for expanded clones, a class.

j_call | d_call | v_call | clone_size | cdr3_nt | cdr3_aa
TRBJ1-1 | NA | TRBV25-1 | NA | TGTGCCAGCAGTGGGGGGAGGGCGAACACTGAAGCTTTCTTT | CASSGGRANTEAFF
TRBJ1-6 | TRBD1 | TRBV5-1 | NA | TGCGCCAGCAGCTTGGCCGTAGGGGGCAGGGATTCACCCCTCCACTTT | CASSLAVGGRDSPLHF
TRBJ2-5 | NA | TRBV30 | few | TGTGCCTGGAGTGTAATGTTCCGGGATGGAGAGACCCAGTACTTC | CAWSVMFRDGETQYF
TRBJ1-4 | TRBD1 | TRBV5-1 | NA | TGCGCCAGCAGCTCGGACAGGGGAGCTGCTAATGAAAAACTGTTTTTT | CASSSDRGAANEKLFF
TRBJ1-6 | NA | TRBV7-2 | NA | TGTGCCAGCAGCTTAGGCGGTGTCGGTTCACCCCTCCACTTT | CASSLGGVGSPLHF
TRBJ2-7 | TRBD1 | TRBV2 | NA | TGTGCCAGCAGGGGACAGGGAACGACCTACGAGCAGTACTTC | CASRGQGTTYEQYF
TRBJ1-5 | NA | TRBV7-9 | NA | TGTGCCAGCAGCGCCATGGGACACCCGGATCAGCCCCAGCATTTT | CASSAMGHPDQPQHF
TRBJ1-2 | NA | TRBV6-6 | NA | TGTGCCAGCAGTTACGGGGGGAGGGGTGGCTACACCTTC | CASSYGGRGGYTF
TRBJ1-2 | NA | TRBV18 | NA | TGTGCCAGCTCACCCGACGGGTATGGCTACACCTTC | CASSPDGYGYTF
TRBJ2-7 | NA | TRBV27 | once | TGTGCCAGCAGTTTAATGGGGGGCTACGAGCAGTACTTC | CASSLMGGYEQYF
TRBJ2-5 | NA | TRBV7-9 | NA | TGTTCCAGCAGCCGTCCCCTCCCAGGCTTACAAGAGACCCAGTACTTC | CSSSRPLPGLQETQYF
TRBJ2-7 | TRBD1 | TRBV12-5 | NA | TGTGCTAGTGGTTTGGTAGTGGGACAGGGGGCTTACGAGCAGTACTTC | CASGLVVGQGAYEQYF
TRBJ2-2 | NA | TRBV11-3 | NA | TGTGCCAGCAGCTTAGGTGGGCAGAACACCGGGGAGCTGTTTTTT | CASSLGGQNTGELFF
TRBJ2-4 | TRBD1 | TRBV7-9 | NA | TGTGCCAGCAGCCCACAGGGGACCATTCAGTACTTC | CASSPQGTIQYF
TRBJ1-4 | NA | TRBV9 | NA | TGTGCCAGCAGCGTAGCGGGGAGTGGAGGAGAAAAACTGTTTTTT | CASSVAGSGGEKLFF
TRBJ1-6 | TRBD1 | TRBV5-6 | once | TGTGCCAGCAGCCCCCGGACAGGGACTAATTCACCCCTCCACTTT | CASSPRTGTNSPLHF
TRBJ2-2 | NA | TRBV30 | NA | TGTGCCTGGTTCGACACGAACACCGGGGAGCTGTTTTTT | CAWFDTNTGELFF
TRBJ2-1 | TRBD1 | TRBV7-2 | NA | TGTGCCAGCAGCTTAAGGGGACAGCAGGGGAATGAGCAGTTCTTC | CASSLRGQQGNEQFF
TRBJ2-2 | TRBD1 | TRBV29-1 | few | TGCAGCGTTCCGACAGGGACCGGGGAGCTGTTTTTT | CSVPTGTGELFF
TRBJ2-2 | TRBD2 | TRBV7-8 | few | TGTGCCAGCCAAACTAGCGGGGGGCGGTACACCGGGGAGCTGTTTTTT | CASQTSGGRYTGELFF
TRBJ2-2 | NA | TRBV6-6 | NA | TGTGCCAGCAGTTCGACAGGTCGGAACACCGGGGAGCTGTTTTTT | CASSSTGRNTGELFF
TRBJ1-2 | NA | TRBV27 | once | TGTGCCAGCAGTTTGACAGTTAACTATGGCTACACCTTC | CASSLTVNYGYTF
TRBJ1-1 | TRBD1 | TRBV7-3 | once | TGTGCCAGCAGCCCCGGACAGGGAGGGAACACTGAAGCTTTCTTT | CASSPGQGGNTEAFF
TRBJ1-1 | NA | TRBV7-3 | NA | TGTGCCAGCATCAAAGGACGGGAGAACACTGAAGCTTTCTTT | CASIKGRENTEAFF
TRBJ2-7 | NA | TRBV6-8 | few | TGTGCCAGCAGTTACTACCCCACTGGGCGACGCATGTCCTACGAGCAGTACTTC | CASSYYPTGRRMSYEQYF
TRBJ1-1 | NA | TRBV5-4 | NA | TGTGCCAGCAGCCCCAGGGTAGTGAACACTGAAGCTTTCTTT | CASSPRVVNTEAFF
TRBJ1-1 | TRBD1 | TRBV4-2 | NA | TGTGCCAGCAGCCAAGGGACAGGGCGGCTGGGTAACACTGAAGCTTTCTTT | CASSQGTGRLGNTEAFF
TRBJ1-1 | TRBD1 | TRBV19 | NA | TGTGCCAGTAGCCTCGGGACAGGGAACACTGAAGCTTTCTTT | CASSLGTGNTEAFF
TRBJ2-7 | NA | TRBV6-5 | NA | TGTGCCAGCAGTTACTCAGGGGGAGTCTCCTACGAGCAGTACTTC | CASSYSGGVSYEQYF
TRBJ2-1 | TRBD2 | TRBV18 | few | TGTGCCAGCTCATCCGGACTAGCGGGCTCCTACAATGAGCAGTTCTTC | CASSSGLAGSYNEQFF
TRBJ1-2 | NA | TRBV4-2 | NA | TGTGCCAGCAGCCAAGATCGGGCGGGGGTCAGTGGCTACACCTTC | CASSQDRAGVSGYTF
TRBJ2-3 | TRBD2 | TRBV18 | few | TGTGCCAGCTCACCACCGACGGGGGGGCACACAGATACGCAGTATTTT | CASSPPTGGHTDTQYF
TRBJ1-6 | NA | TRBV18 | once | TGTGCCAGCTCACCACGGGGAGCGGATTCACCCCTCCACTTT | CASSPRGADSPLHF
TRBJ2-7 | NA | TRBV25-1 | NA | TGTGCCAGCAGTGAATATTCAGGAAAACTTACCTACGAGCAGTACTTC | CASSEYSGKLTYEQYF
TRBJ2-3 | NA | TRBV4-1 | NA | TGCGCCAGCAGCCGGATACAGATACGACCAGATACGCAGTATTTT | CASSRIQIRPDTQYF
TRBJ1-4 | TRBD1 | TRBV9 | NA | TGTGCCAGCAGCGGCCACAGGGGGTTGGCTAATGAAAAACTGTTTTTT | CASSGHRGLANEKLFF
TRBJ2-1 | TRBD2 | TRBV18 | NA | TGTGCCAGCTCACCACCAGCGGCTAGCGGGGGGAGAAATGAGCAGTTCTTC | CASSPPAASGGRNEQFF
TRBJ2-1 | TRBD2 | TRBV6-5 | NA | TGTGCCAGCAGGCAACGAGCGGGGGGATACAATGAGCAGTTCTTC | CASRQRAGGYNEQFF
TRBJ2-3 | NA | TRBV6-6 | NA | TGTGCCAGCAGTTACGGGCGACCAACTGGAGGCGATACGCAGTATTTT | CASSYGRPTGGDTQYF
TRBJ1-4 | NA | TRBV10-3 | NA | TGTGCCATCAGTGAGTATCAACCGGGACAAGGGAATGAAAAACTGTTTTTT | CAISEYQPGQGNEKLFF
TRBJ1-6 | TRBD1 | TRBV5-4 | NA | TGTGCCAGCAGCGGAGGACAGGGAAATTCACCCCTCCACTTT | CASSGGQGNSPLHF
TRBJ1-4 | TRBD1 | TRBV30 | NA | TGTGCCTGGAGGGACAGACAGGGGGGAAATGAAAAACTGTTTTTT | CAWRDRQGGNEKLFF
TRBJ2-6 | NA | TRBV12-5 | NA | TGTGCTAGTGGTTTAAGTTGGAGCTCTGGGGCCAACGTCCTGACTTTC | CASGLSWSSGANVLTF
TRBJ2-7 | TRBD2 | TRBV29-1 | NA | TGCAGCGCGGAGGGACTAACCCGCTACGAGCAGTACTTC | CSAEGLTRYEQYF
TRBJ2-3 | NA | TRBV16 | few | TGTGCCAGCAGCCATCCAGGGGAGGGCCTTACAGATACGCAGTATTTT | CASSHPGEGLTDTQYF
TRBJ1-1 | NA | TRBV6-5 | NA | TGTGCCAGCAGTTACAGTCGGCGGAGCACTGAAGCTTTCTTT | CASSYSRRSTEAFF
TRBJ1-6 | TRBD1 | TRBV2 | NA | TGTGCCAGCAGTTCCGGGACAGGGACTTCACCCCTCCACTTT | CASSSGTGTSPLHF
TRBJ2-7 | TRBD1 | TRBV18 | NA | TGTGCCAGCTCACCGTCCCGGACAGGAGAGAAGATCGAGCAGTACTTC | CASSPSRTGEKIEQYF
TRBJ2-5 | TRBD1 | TRBV6-4 | few | TGTGCCAGCAGTGACCCCAGGGGGACCCAAGAGACCCAGTACTTC | CASSDPRGTQETQYF
TRBJ2-7 | TRBD1 | TRBV5-1 | NA | TGCGCCAGCAGCTCCCCCGGGACAGGGACTTGGTCCTACGAGCAGTACTTC | CASSSPGTGTWSYEQYF
TRBJ1-2 | TRBD1 | TRBV5-1 | NA | TGCGCCAGTCAGACGGGACAGACCAACTATGGCTACACCTTC | CASQTGQTNYGYTF
TRBJ2-1 | TRBD2 | TRBV7-3 | NA | TGTGCCAGCAGCCCGAGGGCTAGCGGGGGGGCAAGGAATGAGCAGTTCTTC | CASSPRASGGARNEQFF
TRBJ2-7 | TRBD1 | TRBV5-6 | NA | TGTGCCAGCAGCTTGCGGGGAGACAGGGGGCATTACGAGCAGTACTTC | CASSLRGDRGHYEQYF
TRBJ2-1 | NA | TRBV5-4 | NA | TGTGCCAGCAGCCGTAGCTCCTACAATGAGCAGTTCTTC | CASSRSSYNEQFF
TRBJ2-2 | TRBD1 | TRBV5-3 | NA | TGTGCCAGAAGCTTGGCCGGGACAGGGGGGTTTTTGAACACCGGGGAGCTGTTTTTT | CARSLAGTGGFLNTGELFF
TRBJ2-3 | NA | TRBV13 | NA | TGTGCCAGCAGCTTACGCAGGGGGGGCACAGATACGCAGTATTTT | CASSLRRGGTDTQYF